The 22 T cell receptor beta chains in this list originate from one sample, sequenced in a study of T cell responses to AZD1222 COVID-19 vaccine. Measured with immunoSEQ multiplex PCR; TCRdb has only the in-frame clones, and not every one. The sample records more than 70,000 clones, 88% being singletons. The material was peripheral blood, obtained on day 0 of AZD1222 vaccination. These receptors were collected from an adult in good health.

This chain uses TRBV6-1 with TRBJ2-2, with a weak D call TRBD2 (5 bases). The CDR3 runs to 19 residues. Germline V CDR1 and CDR2: MNHNS, SASEGT. V was clipped by 2 bases and J by 4 bases, with 23 bases between them. The CDR3 region has the DNA TGTGCCAGCAGTGAATCCCCGGGAACTAGTCTCCGTGGCACCGGGGAGCTGTTTTTT. It translates to CASSESPGTSLRGTGELFF.

This chain uses TRBV9 with TRBJ2-7; TRBD2 matches 9 bases. The CDR3 is 16 residues long. V lost 2 bases and J lost 5; bases outside the gene matches: 11. The germline gives CDR1 SGDLS, CDR2 YYNGEE. The CDR3 is CASSVLGSGSPNEQYF. CDR3 bases: TGTGCCAGCAGCGTCCTCGGTAGCGGGAGCCCCAACGAGCAGTACTTC.

A single count supports this clone. This specimen includes other DNA sequences encoding the same CDR3. V gene TRBV7-9 combines with J gene TRBJ1-6; a weak D match, TRBD1 (5 bases). Germline V CDR1 and CDR2: SEHNR, FQNEAQ (reference sequence). V was pared by 4 bases and J by 8 bases, with 12 bases between. The length of the CDR3 is 14 residues. The CDR3 coding sequence is TGTGCCAGCAGCTCCGGGACTGCTCATTCACCCCTCCACTTT. Protein: CASSSGTAHSPLHF.

The gene calls are TRBV7-2 and TRBJ2-7, with D maybe TRBD2 (6 bases). Trimming removed 0 bases at V and 5 bases at J, with 14 bases between. The CDR3 covers 15 residues. Germline CDR1 reads SGHTA; CDR2 reads FQGNSA. CDR3 nucleotides: TGTGCCAGCAGCTTAGCACGGGGGAAAGCGAACGAGCAGTACTTC. It yields the protein CASSLARGKANEQYF.

V and J are TRBV28 and TRBJ1-5; TRBD1 matches at 11 bases. Germline CDR1 MDHEN, CDR2 SYDVKM. The V segment lost 6 bases and the J segment 0 bases; nucleotides outside the gene matches: 10. The CDR3 length is 18 residues. This CDR3 reads CASRVGDRGANSNQPQHF. The CDR3 DNA is TGTGCCAGCAGGGTGGGGGACAGGGGGGCTAATAGCAATCAGCCCCAGCATTTT.

The chain couples TRBV6-4 to TRBJ2-7; D gene ambiguous. V was clipped by 2 bases and J by 0 bases, with 2 bases between them. CDR1 is MRHNA and CDR2 is SNTAGT in the germline V gene. This CDR3 has 12 residues. CDR3 DNA sequence: TGTGCCAGCAGTGACAGCTCCTACGAGCAGTACTTC. It yields the protein CASSDSSYEQYF.

This clone was detected a few times. The CDR3 sequence is CASSLGSAGGKETQYF. As DNA, the CDR3 is TGCGCCAGCAGCTTGGGGTCCGCGGGAGGTAAAGAGACCCAGTACTTC. The chain employs TRBV5-1 and TRBJ2-5, with 8 bases identical to TRBD2. CDR1 SGHRS and CDR2 YFSETQ come from the germline V gene. The J segment lost 3 bases and the V segment lost 0 bases, leaving 7 bases of the junction unmatched. The CDR3 consists of 16 residues.

This clone showed up just a few times. The chain uses TRBV5-1 and TRBJ2-5; 8 bases map to TRBD1. Germline CDR1 is SGHRS and CDR2 is YFSETQ. Unmatched junction bases numbered 4, after V lost 0 bases and J lost 6 bases. CDR3 length: 14 amino acids. The CDR3, as DNA: TGCGCCAGCAGCTTGGATGGACAGGGACAGACCCAGTACTTC. Protein sequence: CASSLDGQGQTQYF.

In DNA, the CDR3 is TGTGCCAGCAGCTTAGCAACAGTCTCTGGAAACACCATATATTTT. Encoded protein: CASSLATVSGNTIYF. The chain employs TRBV7-8 and TRBJ1-3; D gene unclear. Per the germline V gene, CDR1 is SGHVS and CDR2 is FQNEAQ. This CDR3 has 15 amino acids. V was pared by 0 bases and J by 0 bases, with 6 bases between.

The rearrangement links TRBV10-2 to TRBJ1-5; D not certain. CDR3 length: 14 residues. Germline values: CDR1 WSHSY, CDR2 SAAADI. The ends were cut back, 0 bases at V and 5 bases at J, with 8 bases in the middle. The CDR3, as DNA: TGCGCCAGCAGTGAGTCATCCAGATATCAGCCCCAGCATTTT. It encodes CASSESSRYQPQHF.

The V call is TRBV13, the J call TRBJ2-7, with D uncertain. Trimming pared 5 bases from V and 8 bases from J, leaving 19 bases between. The CDR3 length is 14 residues. Germline CDR1 PRHDT, CDR2 FYEKMQ (reference sequence). The CDR3 sequence: CASSPPWASPKQYF. Here the CDR3 DNA reads TGTGCCAGCAGCCCGCCTTGGGCCTCTCCCAAGCAGTACTTC.

V usage is TRBV3-1 (or the pseudogene TRBV3-2) and J usage is TRBJ2-7; no firm D call. V was cut by 1 base and J by 7 bases, with 8 bases left in between. Germline V gene sequence: CDR1 LGHDT, CDR2 YNNKEL (reference sequence). This CDR3 is 12 amino acids long. In DNA form, the CDR3 reads TGTGCCAGCAGCCAAGGGGTGGGAGAGCAGTACTTC. Amino acid sequence: CASSQGVGEQYF.

The genes are TRBV5-4 and TRBJ2-2; D is unresolved. The CDR3 contains 15 residues. The germline V gene has CDR1 SGHNT and CDR2 YYREEE (reference sequence). Trimming shortened V by 0 bases and J by 1 base, and 7 bases separated the two germline ends. CDR3 DNA: TGTGCCAGCAGCTTGGCCGCAGGGAACACCGGGGAGCTGTTTTTT. Its translation: CASSLAAGNTGELFF.

DNA of the CDR3: TGTGCCATCAGTGAGTCCGTGGAAAGAAGGGCTTTCTTT. Amino acids: CAISESVERRAFF. The V and J genes are TRBV10-3 and TRBJ1-1; no definite D call. The germline V and J ends were trimmed by 0 bases and 11 bases, with 13 bases remaining between them. The CDR3 spans 13 residues. Germline V gene data show CDR1 as ENHRY and CDR2 as SYGVKD.

V gene TRBV19 combines with J gene TRBJ2-3, with 9 nucleotides matching TRBD1. The junction had 6 bases not matched to a gene; V was cut back by 1 base and J by 1 base. There are 17 residues in the CDR3. Germline assignment: CDR1 LNHDA and CDR2 SQIVND (reference sequence). The CDR3 spells CASSIGGTGSGTDTQYF. The CDR3 DNA follows: TGTGCCAGTAGTATAGGGGGGACAGGGTCCGGCACAGATACGCAGTATTTT.

V gene TRBV6-2 or TRBV6-3 combines with J gene TRBJ1-2, with no clear D. Trimming removed 6 bases from V and 4 bases from J, with 12 bases in between. The CDR3 sequence is 13 residues long. Per the germline V gene, CDR1 is MNHEY and CDR2 is SVGEGT. This CDR3 reads CASSLSDGYGYTF. In nucleotides, the CDR3 is TGTGCCAGCAGCCTTTCGGACGGCTATGGCTACACCTTC.

V is TRBV4-1 and J is TRBJ1-2; 8 positions match TRBD1. CDR3 length: 17 residues. The germline V gene has CDR1 MGHRA and CDR2 YSYEKL. V shed 2 bases, J shed 3 bases, and the junction held 11 bases outside the gene matches. CDR3 residues: CASSQPLQGARDYGYTF. The CDR3 DNA reads TGCGCCAGCAGCCAACCACTGCAGGGGGCGCGGGACTATGGCTACACCTTC.

This clone has just a few counts. This chain links TRBV19 with TRBJ2-2; 8 positions match TRBD1. V lost 5 bases and J lost 5; bases outside the gene matches: 10. Germline-derived CDR1 and CDR2 are LNHDA and SQIVND (reference sequence). There are 16 residues in the CDR3. Here the CDR3 reads CASSPLGQGRTGELFF. CDR3 sequence (DNA): TGTGCCAGTAGTCCCCTCGGACAGGGCAGAACCGGGGAGCTGTTTTTT.

The chain employs TRBV19 and TRBJ2-2, with 10 positions matching TRBD2. CDR3 length equals 16 residues. The germline V gene has CDR1 LNHDA and CDR2 SQIVND (reference sequence). V dropped 9 bases and J dropped 5; count of bases not matched to a gene: 12. The CDR3 DNA follows: TGTGCCAGCCGGAGGATTTCTAGCGGGAGTACCGGGGAGCTGTTTTTT. Protein product: CASRRISSGSTGELFF.

Worth noting for this clone: The identical CDR3 is also encoded by other nucleotide sequences in the sample. The gene calls are TRBV19 and TRBJ2-7; possibly TRBD2 for D (5 bases). This CDR3 comprises 12 residues. The ends were cut back, 4 bases at V and 1 base at J, with 5 bases in the middle. Per germline, CDR1 LNHDA and CDR2 SQIVND (reference sequence). CDR3 in amino acids: CASSTGSYEQYF. CDR3 DNA: TGTGCCAGTAGTACGGGATCCTACGAGCAGTACTTC.

This chain connects TRBV3-1 (or the pseudogene TRBV3-2) to TRBJ1-5; D remains ambiguous. The CDR3 has 13 amino acids. Trimming removed 4 bases at V and 5 bases at J, with 9 bases between. Germline-derived CDR1 and CDR2 are LGHDT and YNNKEL (reference sequence). The DNA of the CDR3 is TGTGCCAGCAGCCTGACGGATGATCAGCCCCAGCATTTT. Its translation: CASSLTDDQPQHF.

The chain couples TRBV29-1 to TRBJ1-2; the D is unclear. The CDR3 loop spans 10 amino acids. The germline CDR1 and CDR2 sequences are SQVTM and ANQGSEA. V was clipped by 6 bases and J by 3 bases, with 5 bases between them. The CDR3 coding sequence is TGCAGCGTCACACACTATGGCTACACCTTC. It specifies CSVTHYGYTF.